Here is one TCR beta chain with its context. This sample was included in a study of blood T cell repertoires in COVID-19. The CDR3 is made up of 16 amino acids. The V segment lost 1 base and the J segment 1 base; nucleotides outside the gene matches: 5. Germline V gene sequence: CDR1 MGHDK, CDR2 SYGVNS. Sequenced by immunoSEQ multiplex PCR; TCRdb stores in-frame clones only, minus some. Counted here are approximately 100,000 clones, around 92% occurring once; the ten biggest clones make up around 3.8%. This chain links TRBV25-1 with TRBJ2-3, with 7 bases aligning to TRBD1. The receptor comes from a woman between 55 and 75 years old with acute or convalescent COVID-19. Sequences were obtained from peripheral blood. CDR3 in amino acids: CASSELRGGGTDTQYF. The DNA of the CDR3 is TGTGCCAGCAGTGAATTAAGAGGGGGCGGCACAGATACGCAGTATTTT.